The following is a TCR beta chain sequence with its context. No antigen is known for it. This sample is part of a study of CD8 T cells in ankylosing spondylitis. The study's findings and limits: Peripheral blood samples showed relatively rare disease-linked clones, and these clones were CD8+. As reported, disease-linked clones showed significant enrichment in matched ankylosing spondylitis synovial fluid. Made up of fewer than ten highly homologous variants, a TCR beta motif appeared characteristic of ankylosing spondylitis blood.

TCRdb processed the 5' RACE reads anew with MiXCR; each CDR3 protein has one entry. Here the sample spans roughly 670,000 distinct CDR3 sequences, around 20% being singletons. This clonotype was obtained from a male donor with ankylosing spondylitis. Sequencing was carried out using blood, either unsorted or a sorted T cell fraction (not recorded which).

The chain's CDR3 is CASSLYGTGELFF. The CDR3 nucleotides are TGTGCCAGCAGCTTATATGGCACCGGGGAGCTGTTTTTT. The rearrangement uses TRBV7-9 and TRBJ2-2, with D uncertain. Germline assignment: CDR1 SEHNR and CDR2 FQNEAQ (reference sequence). V shed 2 bases and J shed 4 bases, with 5 bases lying between them. The CDR3 runs 13 residues.